The rows below give T cell receptor beta chains drawn from one sample of a study of CD8 T cells in ankylosing spondylitis. TCRdb itself ran the 5' RACE reads through MiXCR, one entry per CDR3 protein. Of over 400,000 distinct CDR3 sequences listed, 25% to 30% are singletons. The sample was blood, either unsorted or a sorted T cell fraction (not recorded which). The receptors here all came from a male donor with ankylosing spondylitis. Each CDR3 is given with its conserved first and last residue. A D gene is named only where the DNA matches it firmly. A clone size is listed for some rows: how often the clone was seen (once, few, many), or a class if it is expanded.

size | J | D | V | DNA | CDR3
. | TRBJ2-1 | . | TRBV5-1 | TGCGCCAGCAGCTTGGTAGAGAGCAATGAGCAGTTCTTC | CASSLVESNEQFF
. | TRBJ2-1 | . | TRBV12-3/TRBV12-4 | TGTGCCAGCAGTCCCGGACATGACAATGAGCAGTTCTTC | CASSPGHDNEQFF
. | TRBJ2-3 | . | TRBV24-1 | TGTGCCACCAGTCCCCATCGGGGGCTAGAAGGCACAGATACGCAGTATTTT | CATSPHRGLEGTDTQYF
. | TRBJ2-7 | TRBD2 | TRBV12-3/TRBV12-4 | TGTGCCAGCAGTTTTAAACTAGCGGGAAACGAGCAGTACTTC | CASSFKLAGNEQYF
few | TRBJ2-1 | TRBD1 | TRBV6-1 | TGTGCCAGCAGTCGACAGGGGGCCTACAATGAGCAGTTCTTC | CASSRQGAYNEQFF
. | TRBJ1-4 | TRBD1 | TRBV4-1 | TGCGCCAGCAGCCAAGATGGACAGGGGGGCGAAAAACTGTTTTTT | CASSQDGQGGEKLFF
. | TRBJ2-5 | TRBD2 | TRBV20-1 | TGCAGTGTTCCGCCCGGACTAGAAGAGACCCAGTACTTC | CSVPPGLEETQYF
. | TRBJ2-1 | . | TRBV11-2 | TGTGCCAGCAGCTTAGTATGGACACGGGGGAGGAATGAGCAGTTCTTC | CASSLVWTRGRNEQFF
few | TRBJ2-1 | TRBD1 | TRBV7-8 | TGTGCCAGCAGCCAAAGGGACAGGGTCCATGAGCAGTTCTTC | CASSQRDRVHEQFF
. | TRBJ2-3 | . | TRBV5-1 | TGCGCCAGCAGCTTGGATCAAAACACAGATACGCAGTATTTT | CASSLDQNTDTQYF
. | TRBJ1-6 | TRBD1 | TRBV29-1 | TGCAGCGCGAGACAGGGGGCGCGTGATTCACCCCTCCACTTT | CSARQGARDSPLHF
. | TRBJ2-1 | . | TRBV12-3/TRBV12-4 | TGTGCCAGCAGTGTACAGGGCATTGACAATGAGCAGTTCTTC | CASSVQGIDNEQFF
few | TRBJ2-1 | TRBD1 | TRBV12-3/TRBV12-4 | TGTGCCAGCAGCCAAATGACAGGGAGCTCCTACAATGAGCAGTTCTTC | CASSQMTGSSYNEQFF
. | TRBJ2-1 | . | TRBV5-6 | TGTGCCAGCGGGGTGATTGGGGAAACGTACAATGAGCAGTTCTTC | CASGVIGETYNEQFF
few | TRBJ2-4 | . | TRBV5-1 | TGCGCCAGCAGCTTCTTGCCCGGCCTAGCCAAAAACATTCAGTACTTC | CASSFLPGLAKNIQYF
. | TRBJ1-5 | . | TRBV21-1 | TGTGCCCCCAAGGGTCCCAATTCATATAGCAATCAGCCCCAGCATTTT | CAPKGPNSYSNQPQHF
few | TRBJ2-7 | TRBD2 | TRBV5-6 | TGTGCCAGCACAGGGAGAGCGGGAAGAGGGGCCGAGCAGTACTTC | CASTGRAGRGAEQYF
few | TRBJ2-3 | TRBD2 | TRBV5-1 | TGCGCCAGCACCCGCCAGCAGGCTCTAGCGGGAGATACGCAGTATTTT | CASTRQQALAGDTQYF
few | TRBJ2-1 | . | TRBV20-1 | TGCAGTGCTAGAGAGTGGTCGGGAACCTCCTACAATGAGCAGTTCTTC | CSAREWSGTSYNEQFF
. | TRBJ1-4 | TRBD1 | TRBV7-2 | TGTGCCAGCAGCTTCAAGACAGGGGGTAGTGAAAAACTGTTTTTT | CASSFKTGGSEKLFF
few | TRBJ2-1 | TRBD2 | TRBV15 | TGTGCCACCAGCAGAGGCGGGGCTCTAGCGGGAGCACACAATGAGCAGTTCTTC | CATSRGGALAGAHNEQFF
. | TRBJ2-1 | TRBD2 | TRBV5-1 | TGCGCCAGCAGCTTGGAACTAGCGGGAGGCCCCGCCAATGAGCAGTTCTTC | CASSLELAGGPANEQFF
. | TRBJ2-6 | . | TRBV21-1 | TGTGCCAGCAGCCCCCCTAGAGGGGCCAACGTCCTGACTTTC | CASSPPRGANVLTF